This T cell receptor beta chain was observed in a study of read filtering for tumor transcriptome and immune sequencing. Looking at the study overall: R-ISS stage counts were eight or nine for I, 15 to 20 for II, roughly seven for III.

This clonotype has at least ten counts. Its cognate antigen is unknown. Molecular barcoded adaptors covering alpha/delta and beta/gamma chains were used on roughly 400 ng RNA. From the reads, TCRdb called clonotypes with MiXCR, one entry per CDR3 protein. The repertoire has about 57,000 distinct CDR3 sequences, about 15% of them found once; the top ten carry 40% to 55%. Notes on the study in general: This fraction held mixed bone marrow immune cells after CD138-negative sorting.

This CDR3 is built from 14 residues. Trimming pared 3 bases from V and 0 bases from J, leaving 6 bases between. Germline CDR1 SEHNR, CDR2 FQNEAQ (reference sequence). The material sequenced was a population of CD138-negative cells sorted from bone marrow. The clonotype was recovered from a donor over 35 with multiple myeloma. The V gene is TRBV7-9, the J gene TRBJ1-3; no clear D gene. The CDR3 here is CASSLRVSGNTIYF. In DNA form, the CDR3 reads TGTGCCAGCAGCTTGAGGGTCTCTGGAAACACCATATATTTT.